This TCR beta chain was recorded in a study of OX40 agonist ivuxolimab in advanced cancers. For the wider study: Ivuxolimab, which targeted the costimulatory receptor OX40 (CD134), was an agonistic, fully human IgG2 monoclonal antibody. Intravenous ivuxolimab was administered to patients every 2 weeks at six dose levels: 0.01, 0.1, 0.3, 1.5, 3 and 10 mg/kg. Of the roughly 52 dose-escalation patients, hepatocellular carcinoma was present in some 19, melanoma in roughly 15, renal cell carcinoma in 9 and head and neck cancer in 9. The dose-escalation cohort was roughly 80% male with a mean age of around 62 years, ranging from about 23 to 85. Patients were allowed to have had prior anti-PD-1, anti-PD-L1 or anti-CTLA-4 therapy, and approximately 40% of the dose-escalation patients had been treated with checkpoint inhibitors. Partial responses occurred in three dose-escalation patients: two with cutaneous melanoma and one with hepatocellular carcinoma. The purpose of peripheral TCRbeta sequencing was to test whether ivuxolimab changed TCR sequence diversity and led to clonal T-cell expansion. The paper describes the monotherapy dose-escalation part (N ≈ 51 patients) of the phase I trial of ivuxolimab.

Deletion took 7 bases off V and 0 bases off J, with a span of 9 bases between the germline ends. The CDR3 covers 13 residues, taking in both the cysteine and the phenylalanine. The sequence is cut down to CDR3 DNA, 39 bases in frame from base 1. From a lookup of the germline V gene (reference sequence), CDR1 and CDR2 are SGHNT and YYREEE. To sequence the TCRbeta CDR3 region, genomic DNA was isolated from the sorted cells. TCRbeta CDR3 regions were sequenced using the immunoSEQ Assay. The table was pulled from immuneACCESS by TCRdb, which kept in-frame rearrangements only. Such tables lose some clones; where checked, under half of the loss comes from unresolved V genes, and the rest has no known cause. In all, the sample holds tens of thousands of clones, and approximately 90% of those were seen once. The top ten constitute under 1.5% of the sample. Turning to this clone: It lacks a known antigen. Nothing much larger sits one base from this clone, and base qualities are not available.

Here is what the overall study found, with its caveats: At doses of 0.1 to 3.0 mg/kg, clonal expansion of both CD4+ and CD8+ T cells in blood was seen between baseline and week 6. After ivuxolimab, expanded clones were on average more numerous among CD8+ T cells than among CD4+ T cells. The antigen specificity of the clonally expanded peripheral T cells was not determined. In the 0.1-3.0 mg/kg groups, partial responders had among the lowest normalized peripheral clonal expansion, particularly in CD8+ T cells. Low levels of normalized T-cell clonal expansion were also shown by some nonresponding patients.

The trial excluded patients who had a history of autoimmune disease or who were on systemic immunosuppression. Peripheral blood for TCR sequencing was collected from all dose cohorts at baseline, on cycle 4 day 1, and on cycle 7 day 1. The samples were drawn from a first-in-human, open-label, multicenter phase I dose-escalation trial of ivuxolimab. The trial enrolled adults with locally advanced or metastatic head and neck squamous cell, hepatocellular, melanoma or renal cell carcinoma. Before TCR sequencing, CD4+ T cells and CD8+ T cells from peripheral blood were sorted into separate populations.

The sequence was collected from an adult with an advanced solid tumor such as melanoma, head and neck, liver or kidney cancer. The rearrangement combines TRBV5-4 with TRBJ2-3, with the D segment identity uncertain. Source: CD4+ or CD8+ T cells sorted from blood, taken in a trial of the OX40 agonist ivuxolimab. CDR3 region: CASRVQSTDTQYF. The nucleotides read TGTGCCAGCCGCGTGCAAAGCACAGATACGCAGTATTTT.